This section outlines one T cell receptor (beta chain) sequence together with its context. The target of this receptor is not known. Per-base qualities were not stored, and no clone one base away is much larger. Participants in the prospective study were enrolled through a virtual design, were aged about 18 to 89 years, and lived in 20 to 30 United States geographic areas. To assign participants to cohorts, the prospective study relied on clinical history that participants themselves reported in a screening survey and a study questionnaire. Recovered participants in ImmuneRACE Cohort 3 were defined by two consecutive negative NP/OP PCR tests, clearance by a healthcare professional, or resolution of symptoms. Each participant in the prospective study had whole blood, serum and a nasopharyngeal or oropharyngeal swab collected by mobile phlebotomists. Additional blood draws and questionnaires over an approximately two-month period could optionally be provided by prospective study participants. Blood samples from the prospective study were shipped frozen or at room temperature prior to DNA extraction.

These data belong to a study of blood T cell repertoires in COVID-19 (dated by TCRdb to about 2020). Study-level background: The collaborator samples originated in the United States, Italy and Spain and spanned the acute and convalescent phases of COVID-19. The material from the prospective study consisted of cDNA or gDNA derived from T cells, B-cell-depleted T cells, or PBMCs. The dataset comprised deeply sampled blood TCRbeta repertoires from subjects exposed to, actively infected with, or recovered from COVID-19. The repertoires were made available in a free public database intended to serve as a resource for research on the immune response to SARS-CoV-2. Samples came from the ongoing ImmuneRACE study (first 160 participants) plus 1,254 subjects from 6 global collaborators. Sample metadata almost always included a de-identified subject ID, COVID-19 status, age in years and sex. Where available, HLA class I and class II types were taken from metadata supplied by the sample provider and were not determined by assay-based typing. What the authors observed across the whole study: The amount of clinical and demographic metadata varied by source and participant and was provided uncurated.

The immunoSEQ Assay, a bias-controlled multiplex PCR, was used to amplify TCRbeta CDR3 regions from genomic DNA. Under the source paper's analysis protocol: Nucleated cell counts per sample were estimated from amplification of reference gene primers within the assay. Sequence reads were collapsed and filtered to measure the absolute abundance of every unique TCRbeta CDR3 rearrangement. For each sample, productive Simpson clonality was calculated by taking the square root of Simpson's diversity index across productive rearrangements. The table comes from immuneACCESS by way of TCRdb, which keeps in-frame sequences with V and J called. Part of the clones is missing from these tables; in studies checked, under half for an unresolved V gene and the rest for unknown reasons. V, J and clone size derive from that table, while D and trimming were established from the DNA sequence. In all, the sample holds roughly 250,000 clones, and roughly 88% of those were seen once. Clones ranked in the top ten supply 1.5% to 2% of the sample.

There are 14 amino acids in the CDR3, from cysteine to phenylalanine inclusive. The only DNA kept is the CDR3, 42 bases in frame from the first base. From V the trimming removes 6 bases and from J it removes 3 bases, while the gene matches leave 8 bases of the junction unaccounted for. Taken from the germline V gene, the CDR1 and CDR2 loops are MNHEY and SVGAGI. The V gene is TRBV6-5 and the J gene is TRBJ2-7, with 7 junctional bases fitting TRBD1. The clonotype originates from a woman between 50 and 59 years old who had recovered from COVID-19. Sequenced: PBMCs or T cells enriched from blood (not recorded which). CDR3 loop: CASRPEGGHYEQYF. The nucleotide sequence is given as TGTGCCAGCAGACCGGAAGGGGGCCACTACGAGCAGTACTTC.